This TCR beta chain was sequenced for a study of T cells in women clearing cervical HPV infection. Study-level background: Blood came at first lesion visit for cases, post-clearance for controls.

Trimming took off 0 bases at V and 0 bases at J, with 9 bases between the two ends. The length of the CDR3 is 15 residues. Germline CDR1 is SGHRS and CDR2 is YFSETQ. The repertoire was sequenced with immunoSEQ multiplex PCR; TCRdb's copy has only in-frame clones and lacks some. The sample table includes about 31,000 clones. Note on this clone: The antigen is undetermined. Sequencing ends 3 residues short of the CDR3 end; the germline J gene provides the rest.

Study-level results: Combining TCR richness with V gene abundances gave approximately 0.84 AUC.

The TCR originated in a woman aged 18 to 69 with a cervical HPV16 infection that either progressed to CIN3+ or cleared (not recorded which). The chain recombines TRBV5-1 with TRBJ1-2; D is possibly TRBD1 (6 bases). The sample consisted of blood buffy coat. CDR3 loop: CASSLASGANYGYTF. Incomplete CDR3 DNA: TGCGCCAGCAGCTTGGCCTCAGGGGCTAACTATGGC.